Sequencing of this T cell receptor (beta chain) was carried out in a study of CD8+ T cells in alopecia areata. Regarding the study as a whole: Amid tofacitinib therapy, many expanded lesional clones stayed present in scalp and blood.

In its sample, this clone was seen a few times. Its target is not known. cDNA reverse transcribed from extracted RNA served as the sequencing template. Only in-frame clones appear in the TCRdb table, and some are missing; sequencing was by immunoSEQ multiplex PCR. The sample carries 250,000 to 350,000 clones, 45% to 70% recorded once. Documented treatment: oral pan-JAK inhibitor, 5-10 mg twice daily. This CDR3 has 16 amino acids. CDR1 is MNHNY and CDR2 is SVGAGI in the germline V gene (reference sequence). V shed 8 bases and J shed 0 bases, with 16 bases lying between them. The input for sequencing was CD4+ T cells sorted from blood, taken at roughly week 53, from a patient treated with tofacitinib. The TCR comes from a human donor with alopecia areata. The chain couples TRBV6-6 to TRBJ2-2; D might be TRBD2 (5 bases). The CDR3 loop reads CASSPSRRSNTGELFF. Here the CDR3 DNA reads TGTGCCAGCTCTCCCTCCCGGAGGTCGAACACCGGGGAGCTGTTTTTT.